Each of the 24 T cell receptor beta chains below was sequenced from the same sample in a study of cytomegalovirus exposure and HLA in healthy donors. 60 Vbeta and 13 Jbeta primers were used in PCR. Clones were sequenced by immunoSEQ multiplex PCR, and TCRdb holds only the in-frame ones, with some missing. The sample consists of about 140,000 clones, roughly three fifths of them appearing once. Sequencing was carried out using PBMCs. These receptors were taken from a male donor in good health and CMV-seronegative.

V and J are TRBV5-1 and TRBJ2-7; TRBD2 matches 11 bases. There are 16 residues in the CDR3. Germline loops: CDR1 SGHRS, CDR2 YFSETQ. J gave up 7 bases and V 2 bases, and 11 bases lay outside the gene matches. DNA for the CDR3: TGCGCCAGCAGCTTTGGATTAGCGGGGGGGCATGGTGAGCAGTACTTC. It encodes CASSFGLAGGHGEQYF.

The CDR3 DNA sequence: TGCGCCAGCAGCTTGCTTCCAGGGGGAAAGAACACTGAAGCTTTCTTT. Translation: CASSLLPGGKNTEAFF. The chain couples TRBV5-1 to TRBJ1-1, with TRBD1 matching over 7 bases. V trimming: 1 base; J trimming: 1 base; junction bases outside the gene matches: 7. The CDR3 extends over 16 amino acids. Germline CDR1 SGHRS, CDR2 YFSETQ. The whole variable domain, remainder taken from reference TRBV5-1 and TRBJ1-1, is KAGVTQTPRYLIKTRGQQVTLSCSPISGHRSVSWYQQTPGQGLQFLFEYFSETQRNKGNFPGRFSGRQFSNSRSEMNVSTLELGDSALYLCASSLLPGGKNTEAFFGQGTRLTVV.

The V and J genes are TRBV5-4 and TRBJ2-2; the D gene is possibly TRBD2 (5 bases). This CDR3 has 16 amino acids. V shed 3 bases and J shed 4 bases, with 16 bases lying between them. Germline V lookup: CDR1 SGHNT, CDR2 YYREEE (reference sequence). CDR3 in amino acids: CASSSLTGSSTGELFF. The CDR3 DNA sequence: TGTGCCAGCAGCTCCCTGACGGGGTCAAGCACCGGGGAGCTGTTTTTT.

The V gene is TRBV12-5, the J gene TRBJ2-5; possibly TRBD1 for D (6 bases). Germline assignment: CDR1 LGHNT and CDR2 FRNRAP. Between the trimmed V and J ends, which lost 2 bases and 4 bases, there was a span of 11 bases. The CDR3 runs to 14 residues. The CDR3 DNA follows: TGTGCTAGTGGTTTGCCAGGGGTCCGAGAGACCCAGTACTTC. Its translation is CASGLPGVRETQYF.

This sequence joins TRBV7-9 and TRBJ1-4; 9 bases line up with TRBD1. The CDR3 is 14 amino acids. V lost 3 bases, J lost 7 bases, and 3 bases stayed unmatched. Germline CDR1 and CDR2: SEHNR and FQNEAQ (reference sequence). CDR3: CASSFWTGVEKLFF. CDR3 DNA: TGTGCCAGCAGCTTCTGGACAGGGGTTGAAAAACTGTTTTTT.

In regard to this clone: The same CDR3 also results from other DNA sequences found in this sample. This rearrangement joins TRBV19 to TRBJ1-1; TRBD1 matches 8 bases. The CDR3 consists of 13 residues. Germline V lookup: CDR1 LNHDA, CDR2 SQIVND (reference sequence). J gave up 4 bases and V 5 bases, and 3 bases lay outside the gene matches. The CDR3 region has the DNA TGTGCCAGTAGTCAGGGGGCCGGCACTGAAGCTTTCTTT. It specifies CASSQGAGTEAFF.

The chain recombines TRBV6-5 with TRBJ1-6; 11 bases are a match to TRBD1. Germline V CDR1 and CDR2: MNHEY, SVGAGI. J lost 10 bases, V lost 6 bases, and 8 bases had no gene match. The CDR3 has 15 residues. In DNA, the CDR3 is TGTGCCAGCAGATTCACCGGGACAGGGGGATCACCCCTCCACTTT. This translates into CASRFTGTGGSPLHF.

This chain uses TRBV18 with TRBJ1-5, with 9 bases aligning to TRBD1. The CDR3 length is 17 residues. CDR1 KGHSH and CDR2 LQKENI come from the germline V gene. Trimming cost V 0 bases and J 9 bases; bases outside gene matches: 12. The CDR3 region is CASSPPIGQGPEAPQHF. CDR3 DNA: TGTGCCAGCTCACCACCCATCGGACAGGGGCCCGAGGCGCCCCAGCATTTT.

CDR3 sequence reads: CSVPRQGGSGNYGYTF. As DNA, the CDR3 is TGCAGCGTTCCTAGACAGGGGGGTTCTGGAAACTATGGCTACACCTTC. This chain uses TRBV29-1 with TRBJ1-2, with TRBD1 matching 9 bases. Germline trimming cut 5 bases from V and 2 bases from J; bases unmatched to any gene: 12. Germline CDR1 SQVTM, CDR2 ANQGSEA. The CDR3 extends over 16 amino acids. Variable domain in full (rest from reference TRBV29-1 and TRBJ1-2): SAVISQKPSRDICQRGTSLTIQCQVDSQVTMMFWYRQQPGQSLTLIATANQGSEATYESGFVIDKFPISRPNLTFSTLTVSNMSPEDSSIYLCSVPRQGGSGNYGYTFGSGTRLTVV.

The CDR3 sequence is CASSSGGVGYTF. CDR3 DNA sequence: TGTGCCAGCAGCTCAGGGGGCGTTGGCTACACCTTC. This rearrangement joins TRBV7-9 to TRBJ1-2; TRBD1 aligns across 8 bases. Germline CDR1 is SEHNR and CDR2 is FQNEAQ (reference sequence). CDR3 size: 12 residues. V shed 4 bases, J shed 7 bases, and the junction held 2 bases outside the gene matches.

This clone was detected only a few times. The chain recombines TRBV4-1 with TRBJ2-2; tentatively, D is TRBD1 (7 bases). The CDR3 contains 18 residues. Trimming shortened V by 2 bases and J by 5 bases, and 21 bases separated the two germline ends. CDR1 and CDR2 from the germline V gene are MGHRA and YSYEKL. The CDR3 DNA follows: TGCGCCAGCAGCCAAATTCTAGGGGGCGGGACTCTTACCGGGGAGCTGTTTTTT. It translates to CASSQILGGGTLTGELFF.

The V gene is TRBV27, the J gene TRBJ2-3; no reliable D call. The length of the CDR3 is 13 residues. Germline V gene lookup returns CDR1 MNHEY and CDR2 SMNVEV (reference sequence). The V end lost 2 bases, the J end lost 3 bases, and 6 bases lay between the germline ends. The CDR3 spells CASSLLRTDTQYF. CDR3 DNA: TGTGCCAGCAGTTTACTGCGGACAGATACGCAGTATTTT.

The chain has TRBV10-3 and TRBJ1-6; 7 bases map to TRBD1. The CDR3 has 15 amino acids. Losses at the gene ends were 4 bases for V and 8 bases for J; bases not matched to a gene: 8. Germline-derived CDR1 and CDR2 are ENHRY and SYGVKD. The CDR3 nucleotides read TGTGCCATCAGTGCCGACAGGGTGACGGATTCACCCCTCCACTTT. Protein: CAISADRVTDSPLHF.

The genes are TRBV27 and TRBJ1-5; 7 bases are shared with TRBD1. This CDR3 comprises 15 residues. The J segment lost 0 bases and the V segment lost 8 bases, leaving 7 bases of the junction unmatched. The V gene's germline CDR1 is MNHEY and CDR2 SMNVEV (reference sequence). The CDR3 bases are TGTGCCAGCCATAGGGGGCAGGGTAGCAATCAGCCCCAGCATTTT. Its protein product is CASHRGQGSNQPQHF.

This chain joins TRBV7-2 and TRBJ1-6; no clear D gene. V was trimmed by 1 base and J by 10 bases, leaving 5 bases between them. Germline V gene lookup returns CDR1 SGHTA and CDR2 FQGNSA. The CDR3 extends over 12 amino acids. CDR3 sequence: CASSLGESPLHF. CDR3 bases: TGTGCCAGCAGCTTAGGAGAATCACCCCTCCACTTT.

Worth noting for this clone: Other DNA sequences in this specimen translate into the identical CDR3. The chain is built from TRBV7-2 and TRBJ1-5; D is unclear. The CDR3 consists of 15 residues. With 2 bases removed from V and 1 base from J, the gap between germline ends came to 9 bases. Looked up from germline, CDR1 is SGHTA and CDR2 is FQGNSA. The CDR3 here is CASSLSGLSNQPQHF. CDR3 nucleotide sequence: TGTGCCAGCAGCTTAAGTGGGCTGAGCAATCAGCCCCAGCATTTT.

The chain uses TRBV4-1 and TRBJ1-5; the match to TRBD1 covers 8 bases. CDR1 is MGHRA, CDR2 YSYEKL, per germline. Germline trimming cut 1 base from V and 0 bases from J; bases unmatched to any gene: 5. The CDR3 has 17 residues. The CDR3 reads CASSQGRQGFSNQPQHF. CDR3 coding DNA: TGCGCCAGCAGCCAAGGTCGACAGGGGTTTAGCAATCAGCCCCAGCATTTT.

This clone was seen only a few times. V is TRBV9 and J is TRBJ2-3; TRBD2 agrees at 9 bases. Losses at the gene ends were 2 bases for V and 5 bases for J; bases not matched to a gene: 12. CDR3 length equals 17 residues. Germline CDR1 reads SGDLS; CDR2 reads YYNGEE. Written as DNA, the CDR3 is TGTGCCAGCAGCGTTGAGCAGGGTAGCGGGGGAGGAGATACGCAGTATTTT. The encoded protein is CASSVEQGSGGGDTQYF.

CDR3 loop: CASSYSPGLEAYEQYF. CDR3 coding DNA: TGTGCCAGCAGTTACTCCCCAGGACTAGAAGCCTACGAGCAGTACTTC. V and J are TRBV6-5 and TRBJ2-7; TRBD2 matches at 7 bases. This CDR3 comprises 16 residues. CDR1 and CDR2 from the germline V gene are MNHEY and SVGAGI. V gave up 0 bases and J gave up 2 bases; unmatched junction bases: 7.

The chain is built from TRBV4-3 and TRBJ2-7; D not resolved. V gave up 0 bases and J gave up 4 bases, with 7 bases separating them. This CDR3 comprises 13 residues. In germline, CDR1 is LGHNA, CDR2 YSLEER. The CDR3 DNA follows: TGCGCCAGCAGCCAAGAGCGTGTGTACGAGCAGTACTTC. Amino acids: CASSQERVYEQYF.

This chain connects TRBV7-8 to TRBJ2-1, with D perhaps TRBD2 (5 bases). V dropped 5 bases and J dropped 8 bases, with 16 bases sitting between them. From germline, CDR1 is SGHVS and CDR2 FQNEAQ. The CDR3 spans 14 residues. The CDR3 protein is CASSLSVGDHEQFF. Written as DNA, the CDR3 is TGTGCCAGCAGCCTAAGCGTGGGAGACCATGAGCAGTTCTTC. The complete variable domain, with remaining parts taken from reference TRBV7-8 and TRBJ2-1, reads GAGVSQSPRYKVAKRGQDVALRCDPISGHVSLFWYQQALGQGPEFLTYFQNEAQLDKSGLPSDRFFAERPEGSVSTLKIQRTQQEDSAVYLCASSLSVGDHEQFFGPGTRLTVL.

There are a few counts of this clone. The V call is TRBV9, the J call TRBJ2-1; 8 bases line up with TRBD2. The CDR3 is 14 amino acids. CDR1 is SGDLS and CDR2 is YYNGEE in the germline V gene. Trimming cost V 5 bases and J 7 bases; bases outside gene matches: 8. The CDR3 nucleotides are TGTGCCAGCAGTAGCGGGGCAGGGCTTAATGAGCAGTTCTTC. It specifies CASSSGAGLNEQFF.

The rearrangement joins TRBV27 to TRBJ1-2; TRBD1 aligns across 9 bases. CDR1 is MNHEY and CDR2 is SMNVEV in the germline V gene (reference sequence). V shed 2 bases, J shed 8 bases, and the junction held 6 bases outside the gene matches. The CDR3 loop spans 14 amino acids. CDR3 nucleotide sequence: TGTGCCAGCAGTTTAGTGGGACAGGGCTGCGGCTACACCTTC. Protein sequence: CASSLVGQGCGYTF.

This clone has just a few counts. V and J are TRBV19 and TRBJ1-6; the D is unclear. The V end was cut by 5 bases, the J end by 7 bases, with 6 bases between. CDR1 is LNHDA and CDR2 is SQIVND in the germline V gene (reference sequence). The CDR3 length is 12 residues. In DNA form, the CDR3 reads TGTGCCAGTAGTGCACAGAATTCACCCCTCCACTTT. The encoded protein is CASSAQNSPLHF.